The T cell receptor (beta chain) under discussion was sequenced for a study of blood T cell repertoires in COVID-19. Study-level information: The United States, Italy and Spain were the sources of the acute and convalescent COVID-19 samples.

Authors' analysis steps: Amplification of reference gene primers provided the estimated nucleated cell counts. Only in-frame clones appear in the TCRdb table, and some are missing; sequencing was by immunoSEQ multiplex PCR. The DNA was the basis for D and trimming; V, J and clone size are from that table. The table shows just under 65,000 clones, with around 80% occurring only once. This clone was detected only a few times. Germline assignment: CDR1 SGHNT and CDR2 YYREEE (reference sequence). The V and J ends lost 5 bases and 6 bases respectively, with 15 bases between them. The CDR3 runs 14 residues. Seattle's enrolled individuals joined amid active infection and were then monitored longitudinally.

The chain recombines TRBV5-4 with TRBJ2-1, with D tentatively TRBD2 (6 bases). Material: peripheral blood. The receptor was isolated from a man aged 60-69 years with COVID-19, enrolled during active disease. CDR3 bases: TGTGCCAGCAGGACGGGAGCCCTCGGCAATGAGCAGTTCTTC. Its protein is CASRTGALGNEQFF.